This T cell receptor beta chain was sequenced for a study of cytomegalovirus exposure and HLA in healthy donors. The CDR3 sequence is 15 residues long. Trimming took off 1 base at V and 6 bases at J, with 13 bases between the two ends. The germline V gene encodes CDR1 SGDLS and CDR2 YYNGEE. It was with 60 Vbeta and 13 Jbeta primers that the PCR ran. Measured with immunoSEQ multiplex PCR; TCRdb has only the in-frame clones, and not every one. The data hold some 100,000 clones, with about three quarters observed a single time. Sample: PBMCs. V usage is TRBV9 and J usage is TRBJ1-4; weak D call: TRBD1 (5 bases). This receptor was identified in a male donor in good health and CMV-seropositive. CDR3 region: CASSVITGEHEKLFF. CDR3 nucleotide sequence: TGTGCCAGCAGCGTAATTACGGGGGAACATGAAAAACTGTTTTTT.